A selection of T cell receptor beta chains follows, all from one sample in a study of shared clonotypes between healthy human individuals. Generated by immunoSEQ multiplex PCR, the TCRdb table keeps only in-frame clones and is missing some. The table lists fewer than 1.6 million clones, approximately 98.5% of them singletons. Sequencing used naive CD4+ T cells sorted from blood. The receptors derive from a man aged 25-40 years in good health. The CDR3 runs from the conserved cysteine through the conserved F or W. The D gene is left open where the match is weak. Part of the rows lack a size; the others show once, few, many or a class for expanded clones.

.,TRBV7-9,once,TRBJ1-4,CASSVRSLSTNEKLFF,TGTGCCAGCAGCGTGCGGAGTCTTTCAACTAATGAAAAACTGTTTTTT
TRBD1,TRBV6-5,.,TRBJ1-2,CASSYLRGQAYGYTF,TGTGCCAGCAGTTACTTAAGGGGACAGGCCTATGGCTACACCTTC
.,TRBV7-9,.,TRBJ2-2,CASSDSDANTGELFF,TGTGCCAGCAGTGATAGCGACGCGAACACCGGGGAGCTGTTTTTT
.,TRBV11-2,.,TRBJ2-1,CASSLAGDEQFF,TGTGCCAGCAGCTTAGCAGGGGATGAGCAGTTCTTC
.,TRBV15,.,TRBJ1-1,CATVVPEAFF,TGTGCCACCGTTGTTCCTGAAGCTTTCTTT
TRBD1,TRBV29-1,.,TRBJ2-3,CSATGTGIDTQYF,TGCAGCGCGACCGGGACAGGGATTGATACGCAGTATTTT
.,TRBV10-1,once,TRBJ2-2,CASGVGSGELFF,TGCGCCAGCGGGGTTGGGTCCGGGGAGCTGTTTTTT
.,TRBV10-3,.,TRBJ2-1,CAISERRGDEQFF,TGTGCCATCAGTGAGAGGCGGGGCGATGAGCAGTTCTTC
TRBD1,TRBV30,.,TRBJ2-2,CAWSVRRQGYTGELFF,TGTGCCTGGAGTGTACGGAGACAGGGTTACACCGGGGAGCTGTTTTTT
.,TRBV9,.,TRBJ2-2,CASQRRANAGELFF,TGTGCCAGCCAGCGACGGGCGAACGCCGGGGAGCTGTTTTTT
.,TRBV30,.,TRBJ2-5,CAWSDQETQYF,TGTGCCTGGAGTGACCAAGAGACCCAGTACTTC
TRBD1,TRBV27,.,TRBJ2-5,CASSFSRGRKETQYF,TGTGCCAGCAGTTTTAGTAGGGGGCGGAAAGAGACCCAGTACTTC
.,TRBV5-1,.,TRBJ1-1,CASSLSGANTEAFF,TGCGCCAGCAGCTTGTCCGGGGCGAACACTGAAGCTTTCTTT
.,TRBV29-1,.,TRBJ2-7,CSVRPTSGAEQYF,TGCAGCGTTCGACCCACGTCGGGGGCTGAGCAGTACTTC
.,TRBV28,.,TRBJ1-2,CASSLGWGPLANYGYTF,TGTGCCAGCAGTTTGGGGTGGGGACCCCTCGCTAACTATGGCTACACCTTC
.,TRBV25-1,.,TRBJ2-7,CASSEAGTYEQYF,TGTGCCAGCAGTGAGGCAGGGACCTACGAGCAGTACTTC
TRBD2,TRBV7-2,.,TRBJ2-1,CASSLEMGLGPYNEQFF,TGTGCCAGCAGCTTAGAGATGGGACTAGGGCCCTACAATGAGCAGTTCTTC
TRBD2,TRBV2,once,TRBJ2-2,CASRRLAGASGTGELFF,TGTGCCAGCAGGAGACTAGCGGGAGCGTCGGGCACCGGGGAGCTGTTTTTT
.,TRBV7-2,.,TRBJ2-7,CASSRSATTSYEQYF,TGTGCCAGCAGTCGGTCGGCCACTACATCCTACGAGCAGTACTTC
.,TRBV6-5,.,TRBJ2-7,CASSYGITYEQYF,TGTGCCAGCAGTTACGGGATTACCTACGAGCAGTACTTC
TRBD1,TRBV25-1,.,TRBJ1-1,CASRPLGTENTEAFF,TGTGCCAGCAGACCACTCGGGACAGAGAACACTGAAGCTTTCTTT
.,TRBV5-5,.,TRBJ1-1,CASSSQPGVNTEAFF,TGTGCCAGCAGTTCCCAACCGGGGGTGAACACTGAAGCTTTCTTT
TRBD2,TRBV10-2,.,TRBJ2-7,CASSNLAGVPEQYF,TGCGCCAGCAGCAATCTAGCGGGAGTACCCGAGCAGTACTTC
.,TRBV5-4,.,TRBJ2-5,CASSGYRVQETQYF,TGTGCCAGCAGCGGATACAGGGTTCAAGAGACCCAGTACTTC
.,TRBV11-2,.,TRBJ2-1,CASSLDPGPRSYNEQFF,TGTGCCAGCAGCTTAGATCCCGGCCCCCGGTCCTACAATGAGCAGTTCTTC
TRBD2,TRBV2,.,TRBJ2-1,CASRGRTSGSNEQFF,TGTGCCAGCAGGGGAAGGACTAGCGGGAGCAATGAGCAGTTCTTC
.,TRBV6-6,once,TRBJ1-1,CASMIPGLNTEAFF,TGTGCCAGCATGATTCCCGGTTTGAACACTGAAGCTTTCTTT
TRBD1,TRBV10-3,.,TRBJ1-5,CAISLTGKDNQPQHF,TGTGCCATCAGTCTGACAGGGAAGGACAATCAGCCCCAGCATTTT
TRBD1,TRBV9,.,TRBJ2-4,CASSVGDRGLGIQYF,TGTGCCAGCAGCGTAGGGGACAGGGGGTTGGGCATTCAGTACTTC
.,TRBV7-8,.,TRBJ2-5,CASSFLVQRETQYF,TGTGCCAGCAGCTTTCTTGTCCAGCGAGAGACCCAGTACTTC
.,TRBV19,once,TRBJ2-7,CASSNRDPYEQYF,TGTGCCAGTAGTAACCGGGACCCGTACGAGCAGTACTTC
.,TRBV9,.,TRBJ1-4,CASSVSQDRFSKLFF,TGTGCCAGCAGCGTATCACAGGATCGATTTTCGAAACTGTTTTTT
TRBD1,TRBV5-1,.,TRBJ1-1,CASSLAGQVGTEAFF,TGCGCCAGCAGCTTGGCGGGACAGGTGGGCACTGAAGCTTTCTTT
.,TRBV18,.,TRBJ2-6,CASSPTPRGAVESGANVLTF,TGTGCCAGCTCACCAACCCCCCGGGGGGCCGTTGAATCTGGGGCCAACGTCCTGACTTTC
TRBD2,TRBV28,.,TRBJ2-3,CASWSSGRGADTQYF,TGTGCCAGCTGGTCCAGCGGGAGAGGGGCAGATACGCAGTATTTT
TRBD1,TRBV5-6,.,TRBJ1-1,CASSLPDRDYTEAFF,TGTGCCAGCAGCTTACCGGACAGGGATTACACTGAAGCTTTCTTT
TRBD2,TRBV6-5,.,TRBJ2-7,CASSYSRGRAGYEQYF,TGTGCCAGCAGTTACTCGCGCGGGAGGGCCGGGTACGAGCAGTACTTC
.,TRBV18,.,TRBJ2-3,CASSPSDGTDTQYF,TGTGCCAGCTCACCTTCTGACGGCACAGATACGCAGTATTTT
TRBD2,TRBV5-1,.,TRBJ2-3,CASKHETGGSDTQYF,TGCGCCAGCAAACATGAAACGGGGGGTTCAGATACGCAGTATTTT
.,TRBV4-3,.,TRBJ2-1,CASSQDRAGDNEQFF,TGCGCCAGCAGCCAAGATCGGGCAGGAGACAATGAGCAGTTCTTC
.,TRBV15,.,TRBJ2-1,CATSQDPSYNEQFF,TGTGCCACCAGCCAAGACCCCTCCTACAATGAGCAGTTCTTC
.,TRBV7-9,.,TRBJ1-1,CASSNRVETEAFF,TGTGCCAGCAGCAACCGGGTGGAGACTGAAGCTTTCTTT
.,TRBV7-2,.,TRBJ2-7,CASSLTRTYEQYF,TGTGCCAGCAGCTTGACTAGAACCTACGAGCAGTACTTC
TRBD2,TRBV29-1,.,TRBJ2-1,CSVEGGLASYNEQFF,TGCAGCGTTGAGGGAGGGCTAGCAAGTTATAATGAGCAGTTCTTC
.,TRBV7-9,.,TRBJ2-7,CASSLEGGTEQYF,TGTGCCAGCAGCTTAGAAGGGGGGACAGAGCAGTACTTC
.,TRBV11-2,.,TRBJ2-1,CASSLVSGIGREQFF,TGTGCCAGCAGCTTAGTATCTGGGATCGGTCGGGAGCAGTTCTTC
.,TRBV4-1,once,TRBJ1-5,CASSYIWPGAVSNQPQHF,TGCGCCAGCAGCTACATCTGGCCGGGGGCGGTTAGCAATCAGCCCCAGCATTTT
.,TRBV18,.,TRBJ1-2,CASSPLERAGNYGYTF,TGTGCCAGCTCACCACTCGAGAGGGCAGGAAACTATGGCTACACCTTC
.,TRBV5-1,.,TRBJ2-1,CASSLDRRHNEQFF,TGCGCCAGCAGCTTGGACCGGCGCCACAATGAGCAGTTCTTC
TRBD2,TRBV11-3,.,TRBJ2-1,CASSQLAGGHNEQFF,TGTGCCAGCAGCCAACTAGCGGGAGGGCACAATGAGCAGTTCTTC
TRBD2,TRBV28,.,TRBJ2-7,CASSTAGGPGEQYF,TGTGCCAGCAGTACAGCGGGAGGGCCGGGCGAGCAGTACTTC
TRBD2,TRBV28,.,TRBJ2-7,CASSVSGPTYEQYF,TGTGCCAGCAGTGTTAGCGGGCCGACCTACGAGCAGTACTTC
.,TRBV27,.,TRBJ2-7,CASSPDGLLYEQYF,TGTGCCAGCAGTCCGGACGGTCTCCTCTACGAGCAGTACTTC
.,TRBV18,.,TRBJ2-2,CASSGQYTGELFF,TGTGCCAGCTCAGGACAGTACACCGGGGAGCTGTTTTTT
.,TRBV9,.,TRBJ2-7,CASSKTPGSVEQYF,TGTGCCAGCAGCAAAACGCCGGGAAGCGTGGAGCAGTACTTC
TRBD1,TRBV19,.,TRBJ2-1,CASSPGQGWNEQFF,TGTGCCAGTAGCCCAGGACAGGGTTGGAATGAGCAGTTCTTC
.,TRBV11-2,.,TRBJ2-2,CASSRVHTGELFF,TGTGCCAGCAGCAGGGTCCACACCGGGGAGCTGTTTTTT
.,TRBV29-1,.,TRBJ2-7,CSVVAGVYEQYF,TGCAGCGTTGTGGCAGGCGTTTACGAGCAGTACTTC
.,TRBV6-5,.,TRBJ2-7,CASSLKAQGRQQYF,TGTGCCAGCAGTCTAAAGGCACAGGGCCGCCAGCAGTACTTC